Following are 30 T cell receptor beta chains from one sample sequenced in a study of STAT5B mutations in CD4+ large granular lymphocyte leukemia. Profiling relied on immunoSEQ multiplex PCR, and the TCRdb table lists in-frame clones only, not all of them. The table lists about 48,000 clones, around 70% of them singletons. The specimen was CD4+ T cells from blood buffy coats. Receptor source: a human donor in good health.

The chain is built from TRBV18 and TRBJ2-2; possibly TRBD2 for D (5 bases). Germline CDR1 is KGHSH and CDR2 is LQKENI. This CDR3 is 14 amino acids long. The V end was cut by 6 bases, the J end by 3 bases, with 11 bases between. The chain's CDR3 is CASSPSGDTGELFF. The CDR3 bases are TGTGCCAGCTCTCCCTCCGGGGACACCGGGGAGCTGTTTTTT.

The chain employs TRBV19 and TRBJ1-3; the D gene is possibly TRBD1 (6 bases). Germline CDR1 is LNHDA and CDR2 is SQIVND (reference sequence). The CDR3 spans 14 residues. V dropped 7 bases and J dropped 0 bases, with 10 bases sitting between them. CDR3 DNA: TGTGCCAGTAAGGGGGGTATCTCTGGAAACACCATATATTTT. Its translation is CASKGGISGNTIYF.

This clone has only a few counts. The chain joins TRBV19 to TRBJ2-5; no firm D call. CDR1 is LNHDA and CDR2 is SQIVND in the germline V gene (reference sequence). This CDR3 spans 13 amino acids. The V gene lost 4 bases and the J gene lost 3 bases, with 9 bases spanning the gap. CDR3 in amino acids: CASSSAAKETQYF. CDR3 coding DNA: TGTGCCAGTAGTAGCGCAGCAAAAGAGACCCAGTACTTC.

The chain couples TRBV28 to TRBJ1-5, with D possibly being TRBD1 (5 bases). CDR1 is MDHEN and CDR2 is SYDVKM in the germline V gene. Trimming cost V 6 bases and J 6 bases, with 12 bases left between them. The CDR3 extends over 13 amino acids. CDR3 amino acids: CASSSGALQPQHF. CDR3 sequence (DNA): TGTGCCAGCAGCTCCGGGGCGCTTCAGCCCCAGCATTTT.

The V and J genes are TRBV5-1 and TRBJ2-5; 14 nucleotides line up with TRBD2. CDR1 SGHRS and CDR2 YFSETQ come from the germline V gene. Losses at the gene ends were 6 bases for V and 4 bases for J; bases not matched to a gene: 5. This CDR3 contains 15 residues. The CDR3 sequence is CASTLGLAGAETQYF. CDR3 nucleotides: TGCGCCAGCACCCTGGGACTAGCGGGGGCAGAGACCCAGTACTTC.

J is TRBJ1-6 and V is TRBV2; no clear D gene. CDR3 length: 13 residues. Germline CDR1 SNHLY, CDR2 FYNNEI. V lost 10 bases and J 8 bases, leaving 15 bases between the germline ends. The CDR3 protein is CAILLGTHSPLHF. In nucleotides, the CDR3 is TGTGCCATCTTACTAGGTACCCATTCACCCCTCCACTTT.

This chain links TRBV19 with TRBJ2-4, with D tentatively TRBD2 (6 bases). CDR3 length: 14 residues. Germline values: CDR1 LNHDA, CDR2 SQIVND (reference sequence). Trimming removed 4 bases at V and 3 bases at J, with 10 bases between. The CDR3 sequence: CASSNPGDKNIQYF. DNA for the CDR3: TGTGCCAGTAGTAACCCGGGGGACAAAAACATTCAGTACTTC.

This clone was observed a handful of times. The chain's CDR3 is CASSLVGETQYF. The CDR3 bases are TGTGCCAGCAGCTTGGTGGGGGAGACCCAGTACTTC. V and J are TRBV5-4 and TRBJ2-5; D is undetermined. With 0 bases removed from V and 5 bases from J, the gap between germline ends came to 5 bases. The length of the CDR3 is 12 residues. Germline loops: CDR1 SGHNT, CDR2 YYREEE (reference sequence).

The rearrangement links TRBV29-1 to TRBJ2-2; D possibly corresponds to TRBD2 (6 bases). The CDR3 is 12 residues long. Germline V lookup: CDR1 SQVTM, CDR2 ANQGSEA. V lost 6 bases and J 5 bases, leaving 10 bases between the germline ends. The CDR3 region has the DNA TGCAGCGTCTCCAGCGGGACCGGGGAGCTGTTTTTT. This translates into CSVSSGTGELFF.

This clone was seen only once. J is TRBJ1-5 and V is TRBV7-8; TRBD1 agrees at 9 bases. CDR3 length: 16 residues. CDR1 SGHVS and CDR2 FQNEAQ come from the germline V gene. Unmatched junction bases numbered 6, after V lost 0 bases and J lost 6 bases. DNA of the CDR3: TGTGCCAGCAGCTTAGCGGGACAGGGAGGAAGTCAGCCCCAGCATTTT. The encoded protein is CASSLAGQGGSQPQHF.

V gene TRBV11-2 combines with J gene TRBJ1-1; 7 positions match TRBD1. The CDR3 covers 14 residues. CDR1 and CDR2 from the germline V gene are SGHAT and FQNNGV. V lost 5 bases, J lost 1 base, and 4 bases stayed unmatched. This CDR3 is CASSLRTGNTEAFF. The CDR3 region has the DNA TGTGCCAGCAGCCTCCGGACAGGGAACACTGAAGCTTTCTTT.

The chain recombines TRBV5-1 with TRBJ1-2; D gene unclear. The CDR3 has 15 residues. Germline-derived CDR1 and CDR2 are SGHRS and YFSETQ. Deletions cut 0 bases from V and 0 bases from J, with 9 bases between. The CDR3 DNA reads TGCGCCAGCAGCTTGGGCCGAACGACTAACTATGGCTACACCTTC. It translates to CASSLGRTTNYGYTF.

The J gene is TRBJ2-3, the V gene TRBV10-3, with TRBD2 identical over 8 bases. This CDR3 is built from 16 residues. Per germline, CDR1 ENHRY and CDR2 SYGVKD. The J segment lost 5 bases and the V segment lost 0 bases, leaving 7 bases of the junction unmatched. In nucleotides, the CDR3 is TGTGCCATCAGTGAGTCGACCGGGGGGGCGAGAGATACGCAGTATTTT. Its protein is CAISESTGGARDTQYF.

This clone turned up a few times. The chain recombines TRBV18 with TRBJ2-7, with D possibly being TRBD1 or TRBD2 (5 bases each). From germline, CDR1 is KGHSH and CDR2 LQKENI. The CDR3 has 14 amino acids. V was shortened by 2 bases and J by 3 bases, with 11 bases between the two germline ends. CDR3 region: CASSPGRDGYEQYF. CDR3 bases: TGTGCCAGCTCACCAGGCCGGGACGGCTACGAGCAGTACTTC.

The gene calls are TRBV7-6 and TRBJ1-4; TRBD1 is a possible D gene (5 bases). The CDR3 totals 15 residues. The V gene lost 1 base and the J gene lost 7 bases, with 13 bases spanning the gap. Germline lookup yields CDR1 SGHVS and CDR2 FNYEAQ. The CDR3 loop reads CASSLVGGAGEKLFF. The CDR3 nucleotides are TGTGCCAGCAGCTTAGTTGGGGGTGCTGGTGAAAAACTGTTTTTT.

This sequence joins TRBV19 and TRBJ2-7; tentatively, D is TRBD2 (5 bases). This CDR3 contains 14 residues. Germline V gene data show CDR1 as LNHDA and CDR2 as SQIVND (reference sequence). The V and J ends lost 5 bases and 2 bases respectively, with 13 bases between them. The CDR3 sequence is CASSRDRRPYEQYF. In nucleotides, the CDR3 is TGTGCCAGTAGTCGGGATCGAAGGCCCTACGAGCAGTACTTC. The full variable domain, in which reference TRBV19 and TRBJ2-7 provide the parts outside the CDR3, is DGGITQSPKYLFRKEGQNVTLSCEQNLNHDAMYWYRQDPGQGLRLIYYSQIVNDFQKGDIAEGYSVSREKKESFPLTVTSAQKNPTAFYLCASSRDRRPYEQYFGPGTRLTVT.

This chain uses TRBV2 with TRBJ1-5, with TRBD1 matching 7 bases. This CDR3 spans 15 amino acids. Germline V gene data show CDR1 as SNHLY and CDR2 as FYNNEI. V lost 7 bases and J lost 1; bases outside the gene matches: 7. In DNA, the CDR3 is TGTGCCAGCACCCGACAGGGCCAGAGCAATCAGCCCCAGCATTTT. It encodes CASTRQGQSNQPQHF.

The chain carries TRBV30 and TRBJ1-2; TRBD1 might be the D (5 bases). The germline V and J ends were trimmed by 4 bases and 3 bases, with 12 bases remaining between them. This CDR3 comprises 13 residues. The germline gives CDR1 GTSNPN, CDR2 SVGIG (reference sequence). CDR3 region: CAWTLQGHYGYTF. In DNA form, the CDR3 reads TGTGCCTGGACCCTCCAGGGCCACTATGGCTACACCTTC.

The J gene is TRBJ2-5, the V gene TRBV25-1; perhaps D is TRBD1 or TRBD2 (6 bases each). Germline V gene data show CDR1 as MGHDK and CDR2 as SYGVNS. The germline V and J ends were trimmed by 4 bases and 4 bases, with 16 bases remaining between them. The CDR3 runs to 15 residues. DNA for the CDR3: TGTGCCAGCAGTGGATGGGGGCGGGGTGGAGAGACCCAGTACTTC. Amino acid sequence: CASSGWGRGGETQYF.

This clone showed up just once. This rearrangement joins TRBV11-2 to TRBJ1-1; D gene ambiguous. Trimming stripped 3 bases from V and 4 bases from J, with 9 bases between. The CDR3 sequence is 13 residues long. Germline-derived CDR1 and CDR2 are SGHAT and FQNNGV. In nucleotides, the CDR3 is TGTGCCAGCAGCTTCTCCGAAGGCACTGAAGCTTTCTTT. Protein product: CASSFSEGTEAFF.

This chain's CDR3 is CASGEGSGQPQHF. DNA for the CDR3: TGTGCCAGCGGGGAGGGGTCAGGTCAGCCCCAGCATTTT. V and J are TRBV7-2 and TRBJ1-5; a weak D match, TRBD1 (5 bases). Germline V gene lookup returns CDR1 SGHTA and CDR2 FQGNSA. Deletions cut 8 bases from V and 6 bases from J, with 14 bases between. This CDR3 contains 13 residues.

This chain connects TRBV5-1 to TRBJ2-1, with D perhaps TRBD1 (5 bases). Trimming took off 0 bases at V and 4 bases at J, with 11 bases between the two ends. The germline CDR1 and CDR2 sequences are SGHRS and YFSETQ. This CDR3 has 15 residues. In DNA, the CDR3 is TGCGCCAGCAGCTTGGATCAGGGTGGGTACAATGAGCAGTTCTTC. The encoded protein is CASSLDQGGYNEQFF.

The chain employs TRBV18 and TRBJ2-2; possibly TRBD1 for D (5 bases). Trimming took off 0 bases at V and 4 bases at J, with 9 bases between the two ends. The CDR3 loop spans 15 amino acids. CDR1 is KGHSH, CDR2 LQKENI, per germline. The DNA for the CDR3 is TGTGCCAGCTCACCACCGGCAGGGATCACCGGGGAGCTGTTTTTT. Translating gives CASSPPAGITGELFF.

The chain is built from TRBV2 and TRBJ2-7, with no clear D. Per germline, CDR1 SNHLY and CDR2 FYNNEI. CDR3 length: 10 amino acids. The V end lost 6 bases, the J end lost 0 bases, and 0 bases lay between the germline ends. In DNA form, the CDR3 reads TGTGCCAGCAGCTCCTACGAGCAGTACTTC. This gives the protein CASSSYEQYF.

This clone was observed a single time. The V and J genes are TRBV28 and TRBJ1-5; D call uncertain. Germline CDR1 is MDHEN and CDR2 is SYDVKM. V was pared by 5 bases and J by 6 bases, with 17 bases between. CDR3 size: 15 residues. Here the CDR3 DNA reads TGTGCCAGCAGTATAGATGGGGTTTCGGGTCAGCCCCAGCATTTT. Protein sequence: CASSIDGVSGQPQHF.

V and J are TRBV19 and TRBJ1-2; 7 bases fit TRBD1. CDR3 length: 14 amino acids. J gave up 3 bases and V 8 bases, and 9 bases lay outside the gene matches. The germline CDR1 and CDR2 sequences are LNHDA and SQIVND (reference sequence). In nucleotides, the CDR3 is TGTGCCAGTCTCGCCCCCGGGACAGACTATGGCTACACCTTC. Its protein is CASLAPGTDYGYTF.

The rearrangement uses TRBV15 and TRBJ2-7; maybe TRBD2 (6 bases). V was cut by 4 bases and J by 9 bases, with 16 bases left in between. The CDR3 spans 13 residues. CDR1 and CDR2 (germline): LNHNV, YYDKDF (reference sequence). The CDR3 loop reads CATSKSGPDVQYV. CDR3 coding DNA: TGTGCCACCAGCAAAAGCGGGCCCGATGTGCAGTACGTC.

The chain employs TRBV7-8 and TRBJ1-5; 10 positions match TRBD1. Unmatched junction bases numbered 2, after V lost 2 bases and J lost 4 bases. Germline-derived CDR1 and CDR2 are SGHVS and FQNEAQ. CDR3 size: 15 residues. For the CDR3, the DNA is TGTGCCAGCAGCTTACGGACAGGGGGGAATCAGCCCCAGCATTTT. This codes for CASSLRTGGNQPQHF.

The table lists this clone with a few counts. The chain uses TRBV2 and TRBJ1-4; no clear D. From germline, CDR1 is SNHLY and CDR2 FYNNEI. V was pared by 2 bases and J by 11 bases, with 6 bases between. This CDR3 has 11 amino acids. The CDR3 spells CASSERGKLFF. The CDR3 nucleotides are TGTGCCAGCAGTGAAAGAGGGAAACTGTTTTTT.

This rearrangement joins TRBV2 to TRBJ1-1; weak D call: TRBD1 (5 bases). The CDR3 is 13 residues long. CDR1 and CDR2 from the germline V gene are SNHLY and FYNNEI. V was pared by 6 bases and J by 0 bases, with 8 bases between. The DNA of the CDR3 is TGTGCCAGCAGCGGGGGAATGAACACTGAAGCTTTCTTT. Amino acid sequence: CASSGGMNTEAFF.